These 30 T cell receptor beta chains originate from one sample sequenced in a study of cytomegalovirus exposure and HLA in healthy donors. Assay used: immunoSEQ multiplex PCR; TCRdb lists only in-frame clones, some missing. The sample carries 300,000 to 350,000 clones, 88% recorded once. Sample: PBMCs. The receptors were gathered from a man between 25 and 39 years old in good health and CMV-seronegative.

The rearrangement uses TRBV4-1 and TRBJ1-6; the D gene is possibly TRBD1 (6 bases). V was pared by 4 bases and J by 3 bases, with 10 bases between. CDR3 length: 15 amino acids. The germline V gene has CDR1 MGHRA and CDR2 YSYEKL. CDR3 in DNA: TGCGCCAGCAGCCTCTGGGACAACTATAATTCACCCCTCCACTTT. Translation gives CASSLWDNYNSPLHF.

CDR3 in amino acids: CASSPTGVRDYGYTF. Written as DNA, the CDR3 is TGTGCCAGCAGCCCGACAGGGGTTCGGGACTATGGCTACACCTTC. The V gene is TRBV7-9, the J gene TRBJ1-2; 8 nucleotides match TRBD1. In germline, CDR1 is SEHNR, CDR2 FQNEAQ (reference sequence). The CDR3 loop spans 15 amino acids. V was clipped by 5 bases and J by 3 bases; unmatched bases: 8.

The V and J genes are TRBV5-5 and TRBJ2-7; D gene unclear. This CDR3 is built from 12 residues. V lost 2 bases, J lost 0 bases, and 3 bases lay in between. Germline V gene data show CDR1 as SGHKS and CDR2 as YYEKEE (reference sequence). This CDR3 reads CASSFSSYEQYF. The CDR3 nucleotides read TGTGCCAGCAGCTTCAGCTCCTACGAGCAGTACTTC.

Concerning this clone itself: This sample also contains other DNA sequences that code for the same CDR3. The chain couples TRBV7-9 to TRBJ1-2; D remains unclear. The CDR3 extends over 12 amino acids. Germline V gene data show CDR1 as SEHNR and CDR2 as FQNEAQ (reference sequence). V lost 1 base and J 5 bases, leaving 5 bases between the germline ends. For the CDR3, the DNA is TGTGCCAGCAGCTTAGGTCTTTATGGCTACACCTTC. This gives the protein CASSLGLYGYTF.

In this sample, this clone turned up once. The V and J genes are TRBV5-4 and TRBJ2-3; TRBD2 aligns across 14 bases. The V gene end was trimmed by 4 bases and the J gene end by 6 bases; junction bases not matched to a gene: 4. This CDR3 is built from 15 residues. CDR1 is SGHNT and CDR2 is YYREEE in the germline V gene (reference sequence). The CDR3 loop is CASSLRTSGGDTQYF. CDR3 bases: TGTGCCAGCAGCCTTAGGACTAGCGGGGGGGATACGCAGTATTTT.

The chain has TRBV6-1 and TRBJ2-7; D is perhaps TRBD1 (6 bases). Per germline, CDR1 MNHNS and CDR2 SASEGT. CDR3 size: 14 residues. Trimming removed 6 bases from V and 2 bases from J, with 14 bases in between. DNA of the CDR3: TGTGCCAGCAGCCCATCTGGACAGACCTACGAGCAGTACTTC. Translated, it gives CASSPSGQTYEQYF.

The V call is TRBV21-1, the J call TRBJ2-5; the D call in the table, TRBD2, was not verified against the DNA. TRBV21-1 is marked as a pseudogene. The CDR3 spans 18 residues. The CDR3 sequence: CASSKTSLHPKAAETQYF. The CDR3 DNA reads TGTGCCAGCAGCAAAACCTCGCTTCATCCCAAGGCGGCTGAGACCCAGTACTTC.

The rearrangement joins TRBV7-2 to TRBJ1-3; D is ambiguous. Germline CDR1 is SGHTA and CDR2 is FQGNSA. CDR3 length: 14 amino acids. Trimming took off 5 bases at V and 3 bases at J, with 11 bases between the two ends. CDR3 sequence (DNA): TGTGCCAGCAGCCCGTCGGGTGGTGGAAACACCATATATTTT. Translation gives CASSPSGGGNTIYF.

The V gene is TRBV6-6, the J gene TRBJ2-7; TRBD2 is a possible D gene (6 bases). V was clipped by 7 bases and J by 5 bases, with 9 bases between them. The CDR3 covers 11 residues. The germline V gene encodes CDR1 MNHNY and CDR2 SVGAGI (reference sequence). CDR3: CASKGRNEQYF. The CDR3 DNA follows: TGTGCCAGCAAGGGGAGGAACGAGCAGTACTTC.

This rearrangement joins TRBV7-9 to TRBJ1-3; D ambiguous. The CDR3 consists of 15 residues. From germline, CDR1 is SEHNR and CDR2 FQNEAQ (reference sequence). Deletions cut 5 bases from V and 8 bases from J, with 19 bases between. CDR3 protein: CASSRRQDVGDTIYF. The CDR3 DNA follows: TGTGCCAGCAGCCGGCGCCAGGATGTGGGCGACACCATATATTTT.

V gene TRBV27 combines with J gene TRBJ2-2; no clear D gene. This CDR3 spans 15 amino acids. Trimming stripped 6 bases from V and 4 bases from J, with 15 bases between. Germline CDR1 is MNHEY and CDR2 is SMNVEV (reference sequence). The CDR3 DNA follows: TGTGCCAGCAGGAGTGAGGCGTACCTCACCGGGGAGCTGTTTTTT. This translates into CASRSEAYLTGELFF.

This clone occurred once. The CDR3 reads CASSLALVYNEQFF. The CDR3 DNA reads TGTGCCAGCAGCTTAGCACTAGTTTACAATGAGCAGTTCTTC. The gene calls are TRBV7-9 and TRBJ2-1; TRBD2 is a possible D gene (5 bases). The CDR3 consists of 14 residues. V lost 0 bases, J lost 4 bases, and 7 bases lay in between. In germline, CDR1 is SEHNR, CDR2 FQNEAQ (reference sequence). The complete variable domain, with remaining parts taken from reference TRBV7-9 and TRBJ2-1, reads DTGVSQNPRHKITKRGQNVTFRCDPISEHNRLYWYRQTLGQGPEFLTYFQNEAQLEKSRLLSDRFSAERPKGSFSTLEIQRTEQGDSAMYLCASSLALVYNEQFFGPGTRLTVL.

This rearrangement joins TRBV5-1 to TRBJ2-5, with 7 bases identical to TRBD2. The junction had 8 bases not matched to a gene; V was cut back by 4 bases and J by 5 bases. The length of the CDR3 is 14 residues. The germline V gene has CDR1 SGHRS and CDR2 YFSETQ. The CDR3: CASSPGEGGETQYF. DNA of the CDR3: TGCGCCAGCAGCCCGGGGGAGGGTGGCGAGACCCAGTACTTC. Looking up the rest from reference TRBV5-1 and TRBJ2-5 gives the full variable domain: KAGVTQTPRYLIKTRGQQVTLSCSPISGHRSVSWYQQTPGQGLQFLFEYFSETQRNKGNFPGRFSGRQFSNSRSEMNVSTLELGDSALYLCASSPGEGGETQYFGPGTRLLVL.

The V gene is TRBV19, the J gene TRBJ1-5; the D is unclear. The CDR3 has 14 amino acids. V was shortened by 0 bases and J by 2 bases, with 5 bases between the two germline ends. Germline V gene lookup returns CDR1 LNHDA and CDR2 SQIVND (reference sequence). In DNA form, the CDR3 reads TGTGCCAGTAGTATAGATCTTGGCAATCAGCCCCAGCATTTT. Residues: CASSIDLGNQPQHF.

This chain links TRBV6-5 with TRBJ1-2; no clear D gene. This CDR3 spans 14 amino acids. The V gene's germline CDR1 is MNHEY and CDR2 SVGAGI. V was clipped by 7 bases and J by 5 bases, with 17 bases between them. The DNA of the CDR3 is TGTGCCAGCAAACGAGATCTAGCGGCTTATGGCTACACCTTC. It codes for CASKRDLAAYGYTF.

The chain links TRBV5-6 to TRBJ1-1; the D gene is possibly TRBD1 (6 bases). This CDR3 comprises 14 residues. The germline CDR1 and CDR2 sequences are SGHDT and YYEEEE. V was trimmed by 4 bases and J by 7 bases, leaving 17 bases between them. The CDR3 sequence: CASSPRTVLNEAFF. CDR3 coding DNA: TGTGCCAGCAGCCCCCGGACAGTACTAAATGAAGCTTTCTTT.

The V gene is TRBV27, the J gene TRBJ1-6, with 7 bases lining up with TRBD1. Trimming removed 5 bases from V and 5 bases from J; junction bases left unmatched: 6. Germline V gene lookup returns CDR1 MNHEY and CDR2 SMNVEV (reference sequence). This CDR3 spans 15 amino acids. The CDR3 loop reads CASSLTTGNNSPLHF. The CDR3 nucleotides read TGTGCCAGCAGTCTCACGACAGGGAATAATTCACCCCTCCACTTT.

The chain carries TRBV30 and TRBJ2-2; TRBD2 matches at 7 bases. Germline CDR1 and CDR2: GTSNPN and SVGIG (reference sequence). The CDR3 totals 14 residues. The V segment lost 7 bases and the J segment 6 bases; nucleotides outside the gene matches: 11. CDR3 protein: CAYKRLAVAGELFF. The CDR3 DNA is TGTGCCTACAAGCGACTAGCAGTTGCCGGGGAGCTGTTTTTT.

This chain uses TRBV5-4 with TRBJ1-2, with TRBD1 identical over 11 bases. This CDR3 contains 15 residues. V lost 0 bases and J lost 7; bases outside the gene matches: 5. Germline values: CDR1 SGHNT, CDR2 YYREEE (reference sequence). The DNA of the CDR3 is TGTGCCAGCAGCTTGGCCGGGACAGGGGGTTTTGGCTACACCTTC. Translating it yields CASSLAGTGGFGYTF.

This chain links TRBV5-6 with TRBJ1-2; D gene unclear. Germline CDR1 and CDR2: SGHDT and YYEEEE. The ends were cut back, 6 bases at V and 2 bases at J, with 8 bases in the middle. The CDR3 is 12 amino acids. CDR3 region: CASTTGNYGYTF. The CDR3 bases are TGTGCCAGCACGACCGGGAACTATGGCTACACCTTC.

The rearrangement joins TRBV18 to TRBJ2-7; 7 bases agree with TRBD1. Trimming at V came to 3 bases and at J to 4 bases, leaving 9 bases not matched to a gene. Germline CDR1 is KGHSH and CDR2 is LQKENI. CDR3 size: 15 residues. The CDR3 region has the DNA TGTGCCAGCTCACCGGGACAGCGAGAACAATACGAGCAGTACTTC. This gives the protein CASSPGQREQYEQYF.

V gene TRBV4-2 combines with J gene TRBJ2-5, with D possibly being TRBD2 (7 bases). CDR3 length equals 15 residues. V was pared by 1 base and J by 1 base, with 10 bases between. CDR1 and CDR2 from the germline V gene are LGHNA and YNFKEQ. This CDR3 is CASSQGGGAQETQYF. CDR3 bases: TGTGCCAGCAGCCAAGGAGGGGGGGCCCAAGAGACCCAGTACTTC.

This sequence joins TRBV7-9 and TRBJ2-7, with a possible D match to TRBD2 (5 bases). The germline V and J ends were trimmed by 5 bases and 2 bases, with 16 bases remaining between them. Germline assignment: CDR1 SEHNR and CDR2 FQNEAQ (reference sequence). This CDR3 is 15 amino acids long. CDR3 residues: CASSQSDYYTYEQYF. The CDR3 bases are TGTGCCAGCAGCCAGAGTGACTATTATACCTACGAGCAGTACTTC.

This clone occurred once. The chain joins TRBV6-5 to TRBJ1-2, with 7 bases that match TRBD1. Germline trimming cut 0 bases from V and 4 bases from J; bases unmatched to any gene: 8. CDR1 and CDR2 (germline): MNHEY, SVGAGI. CDR3 length equals 16 residues. This CDR3 is CASSYSRTTGSYGYTF. In DNA form, the CDR3 reads TGTGCCAGCAGTTACTCGAGAACGACAGGGAGCTATGGCTACACCTTC.

The chain couples TRBV27 to TRBJ1-5, with D unclear. V shed 4 bases and J shed 6 bases, with 10 bases lying between them. The germline gives CDR1 MNHEY, CDR2 SMNVEV (reference sequence). The CDR3 is 13 residues long. CDR3 coding DNA: TGTGCCAGCAGTTGGACTTGGAGTCAGCCCCAGCATTTT. As protein: CASSWTWSQPQHF.

The chain couples TRBV29-1 to TRBJ2-5; 14 bases are shared with TRBD2. V shed 4 bases and J 5 bases; nucleotides not matched to a gene: 3. CDR3 length: 14 residues. CDR1 and CDR2 (germline): SQVTM, ANQGSEA. CDR3 in DNA: TGCAGCGTTGGGACTAGCGGGGGGCGTGAGACCCAGTACTTC. It translates to CSVGTSGGRETQYF.

The rearrangement uses TRBV6-5 and TRBJ2-3; possibly TRBD1 for D (5 bases). V lost 2 bases and J 2 bases, leaving 11 bases between the germline ends. This CDR3 contains 15 residues. From germline, CDR1 is MNHEY and CDR2 SVGAGI. The CDR3 spells CASSYGNRLTDTQYF. CDR3 nucleotide sequence: TGTGCCAGCAGTTACGGGAACAGGCTCACAGATACGCAGTATTTT.

The rearrangement joins TRBV6-6 to TRBJ2-2, with 11 bases that match TRBD2. This CDR3 is 16 amino acids long. Germline V gene data show CDR1 as MNHNY and CDR2 as SVGAGI (reference sequence). The V gene end was trimmed by 5 bases and the J gene end by 5 bases; junction bases not matched to a gene: 7. CDR3 in amino acids: CASSPSTSGGTGELFF. The CDR3 region has the DNA TGTGCCAGCAGTCCGAGTACTAGCGGGGGTACCGGGGAGCTGTTTTTT.

This sequence joins TRBV4-3 and TRBJ2-4; D is unresolved. The length of the CDR3 is 14 residues. V shed 1 base and J shed 8 bases, with 12 bases lying between them. Germline lookup yields CDR1 LGHNA and CDR2 YSLEER. The CDR3 here is CASSQGGRSHIQYF. DNA for the CDR3: TGCGCCAGCAGCCAAGGAGGCAGATCACACATTCAGTACTTC.

This clone was counted a few times. This chain links TRBV27 with TRBJ1-2, with 8 bases aligning to TRBD1. From germline, CDR1 is MNHEY and CDR2 SMNVEV (reference sequence). The CDR3 has 15 residues. The junction had 11 bases not matched to a gene; V was cut back by 7 bases and J by 4 bases. In DNA form, the CDR3 reads TGTGCCAGCACCACAGGACAGGGTCGATCCTATGGCTACACCTTC. It specifies CASTTGQGRSYGYTF.